This T cell receptor (beta chain) was identified during a study (dated by TCRdb to about 2016). Regarding the research as a whole: The research examined where HIV persistence comes from in people whose immune systems controlled HIV infection without treatment.

Libraries were built with 5' RACE. Instrument on record: Illumina HiSeq 2000. TCRdb cleaned the public reads at Q25 with fastp, built clones with MiXCR and kept in-frame beta chains. CDR3 protein sequences are deduplicated, and each keeps its most common genes and DNA. The sample table holds 800 to 900 distinct CDR3 sequences, of which roughly 8.4% were seen once. In total, the top ten clones hold approximately 24% of the sample. CDR1 and CDR2 are read off the germline V gene as SQVTM and ANQGSEA. The CDR3 sequence holds 14 residues, the cysteine and phenylalanine included. The entry retains the CDR3 DNA only, 42 bases that are in frame from base 1. Trimming accounts for 6 bases at V and 6 bases at J, while the number of junction bases matched to no gene is 8. This clonotype appeared a few times. It has no known antigen specificity. Base-call qualities are not available, and no considerably larger clone is one nucleotide away.

Rearrangement joined TRBV29-1 to TRBJ2-1, with 10 bases in between that match TRBD2. The sequence was collected from a male donor with HIV. Sequenced material: total memory T cells from blood PBMCs. The intended sense of this specimen's cell subset or site label: transitional memory CD4+ T cells. The nucleotide sequence reads as follows: TGCAGCGTAACCAGGACTAGCGGATTCAATGAGCAGTTCTTC. Translated, this gives CSVTRTSGFNEQFF.